This paragraph covers one T cell receptor beta chain sequence. This specimen belongs to a study of chemoradiotherapy in HPV16-positive cancers. Sequencing was performed with immunoSEQ multiplex PCR; in TCRdb, only in-frame clones are kept and a portion is missing. The sample has 9,500 to 15,000 clones; 55% to 75% are singletons. Sample collection occurred from a patient who underwent chemoradiotherapy. This clonotype was obtained from a human donor with HPV-associated anogenital cancer.

DNA of the CDR3: TGCAGTGCCAGATCACGGGAAAAACTGTTTTTT. Protein: CSARSREKLFF. The V gene is TRBV20-1, the J gene TRBJ1-4; D ambiguous. Trimming stripped 6 bases from V and 8 bases from J, with 10 bases between. Germline CDR1 and CDR2: DFQATT and SNEGSKA (reference sequence). CDR3 length: 11 residues.